This is a list of T cell receptor beta chains from one sample in a study of OX40 agonist ivuxolimab in advanced cancers. Clones were sequenced by immunoSEQ multiplex PCR, and TCRdb holds only the in-frame ones, with some missing. This sample carries more than 80,000 clones, 87% of them seen once, and the ten largest clones take around 1.6%. The starting material was CD4+ or CD8+ T cells sorted from blood, obtained in a trial of the OX40 agonist ivuxolimab. Every receptor here comes from an adult with an advanced solid tumor such as melanoma, head and neck, liver or kidney cancer. Both conserved end residues are part of each CDR3. A D gene is named only where the DNA matches it firmly. Clone size appears in some rows only: once, few, many, or a class for an expanded clone.

j_call: TRBJ1-4
cdr3_length: 15
v_call: TRBV7-9
d_call: .
clone_size: .
cdr3_aa: CASSHRGAFGEKLFF
cdr3_nt: TGTGCCAGCAGCCATAGGGGGGCATTCGGTGAAAAACTGTTTTTT

j_call: TRBJ2-3
cdr3_length: 14
v_call: TRBV5-1
d_call: TRBD2
clone_size: .
cdr3_aa: CASMTGGTTDTQYF
cdr3_nt: TGCGCCAGCATGACGGGGGGAACCACAGATACGCAGTATTTT

j_call: TRBJ1-4
cdr3_length: 15
v_call: TRBV27
d_call: .
clone_size: .
cdr3_aa: CASSYTGTLGEKLFF
cdr3_nt: TGTGCCAGCAGCTACACCGGGACTCTTGGCGAAAAACTGTTTTTT

j_call: TRBJ1-5
cdr3_length: 16
v_call: TRBV27
d_call: TRBD1
clone_size: .
cdr3_aa: CASGSLATGGFQPQHF
cdr3_nt: TGTGCCAGCGGGTCCTTGGCGACAGGGGGTTTTCAGCCCCAGCATTTT

j_call: TRBJ2-3
cdr3_length: 15
v_call: TRBV5-6
d_call: TRBD2
clone_size: .
cdr3_aa: CASSLMRGGTDTQYF
cdr3_nt: TGTGCCAGCAGCTTGATGCGGGGGGGCACAGATACGCAGTATTTT

j_call: TRBJ1-3
cdr3_length: 20
v_call: TRBV28
d_call: .
clone_size: .
cdr3_aa: CASSLNAFNRERRSGNTIYF
cdr3_nt: TGTGCCAGCAGTCTTAACGCATTTAACAGGGAAAGAAGGTCTGGAAACACCATATATTTT

j_call: TRBJ1-5
cdr3_length: 13
v_call: TRBV6-5
d_call: .
clone_size: few
cdr3_aa: CASSLRVGQPQHF
cdr3_nt: TGTGCCAGCAGTCTCAGGGTTGGTCAGCCCCAGCATTTT

j_call: TRBJ1-1
cdr3_length: 14
v_call: TRBV7-3
d_call: .
clone_size: few
cdr3_aa: CASSPAGENTEAFF
cdr3_nt: TGTGCCAGCAGCCCCGCCGGGGAGAACACTGAAGCTTTCTTT

j_call: TRBJ2-4
cdr3_length: 14
v_call: TRBV5-1
d_call: TRBD2
clone_size: many
cdr3_aa: CASSGLAGQNIQYF
cdr3_nt: TGCGCCAGCAGTGGGCTAGCGGGGCAAAACATTCAGTACTTC

j_call: TRBJ2-1
cdr3_length: 16
v_call: TRBV4-1
d_call: TRBD2
clone_size: .
cdr3_aa: CASSPGLADSYNEQFF
cdr3_nt: TGCGCCAGCAGCCCGGGACTAGCGGATTCCTACAATGAGCAGTTCTTC

j_call: TRBJ1-1
cdr3_length: 15
v_call: TRBV6-5
d_call: .
clone_size: once
cdr3_aa: CASSYSPGQNTEAFF
cdr3_nt: TGTGCCAGCAGTTACTCCCCGGGACAGAACACTGAAGCTTTCTTT

j_call: TRBJ2-7
cdr3_length: 13
v_call: TRBV7-2
d_call: .
clone_size: .
cdr3_aa: CASSFRDNYEQYF
cdr3_nt: TGTGCCAGCAGCTTCCGGGACAACTACGAGCAGTACTTC

j_call: TRBJ2-7
cdr3_length: 13
v_call: TRBV27
d_call: TRBD1
clone_size: .
cdr3_aa: CASSLSSSGQLYF
cdr3_nt: TGTGCCAGCAGTTTATCGTCGTCGGGACAGCTGTACTTC

j_call: TRBJ2-3
cdr3_length: 15
v_call: TRBV11-2
d_call: .
clone_size: .
cdr3_aa: CASSPRGGGRDTQYF
cdr3_nt: TGTGCCAGCAGCCCTCGCGGAGGGGGGCGGGATACGCAGTATTTT

j_call: TRBJ2-3
cdr3_length: 12
v_call: TRBV5-1
d_call: .
clone_size: once
cdr3_aa: CASSMGQDTQYF
cdr3_nt: TGCGCCAGCAGCATGGGCCAAGATACGCAGTATTTT

j_call: TRBJ2-5
cdr3_length: 16
v_call: TRBV5-1
d_call: TRBD1
clone_size: .
cdr3_aa: CASSLEETGGQETQYF
cdr3_nt: TGCGCCAGCAGCTTGGAGGAGACAGGGGGCCAAGAGACCCAGTACTTC

j_call: TRBJ2-7
cdr3_length: 11
v_call: TRBV7-9
d_call: .
clone_size: .
cdr3_aa: CASSPISEQYF
cdr3_nt: TGTGCCAGCAGCCCGATTTCCGAGCAGTACTTC

j_call: TRBJ2-1
cdr3_length: 15
v_call: TRBV18
d_call: TRBD2
clone_size: .
cdr3_aa: CASSPVGGAYNEQFF
cdr3_nt: TGTGCCAGCTCACCAGTGGGGGGGGCCTACAATGAGCAGTTCTTC

j_call: TRBJ2-1
cdr3_length: 14
v_call: TRBV6-5
d_call: TRBD2
clone_size: .
cdr3_aa: CASKSTSGVSEQFF
cdr3_nt: TGTGCCAGCAAGTCGACTAGCGGGGTGTCTGAGCAGTTCTTC

j_call: TRBJ2-1
cdr3_length: 15
v_call: TRBV10-1
d_call: TRBD2
clone_size: .
cdr3_aa: CASSTTSGSHNEQFF
cdr3_nt: TGCGCCAGCAGTACTACTAGCGGGAGTCACAATGAGCAGTTCTTC

j_call: TRBJ2-5
cdr3_length: 14
v_call: TRBV5-1
d_call: .
clone_size: .
cdr3_aa: CASTPGRTQETQYF
cdr3_nt: TGCGCCAGCACCCCGGGGCGGACGCAAGAGACCCAGTACTTC

j_call: TRBJ2-5
cdr3_length: 14
v_call: TRBV6-5
d_call: .
clone_size: few
cdr3_aa: CASSRNLGGETQYF
cdr3_nt: TGTGCCAGCAGTCGAAATCTTGGGGGAGAGACCCAGTACTTC

j_call: TRBJ2-6
cdr3_length: 16
v_call: TRBV5-1
d_call: TRBD1
clone_size: .
cdr3_aa: CASSGGQGTGANVLTF
cdr3_nt: TGCGCCAGCAGCGGCGGACAGGGAACCGGGGCCAACGTCCTGACTTTC

j_call: TRBJ2-7
cdr3_length: 16
v_call: TRBV10-1
d_call: TRBD2
clone_size: .
cdr3_aa: CASSESGSGGTYEQYF
cdr3_nt: TGCGCCAGCAGTGAGTCGGGAAGCGGGGGAACCTACGAGCAGTACTTC

j_call: TRBJ1-1
cdr3_length: 14
v_call: TRBV19
d_call: .
clone_size: .
cdr3_aa: CASSLQGVNTEAFF
cdr3_nt: TGTGCCAGTAGTCTCCAGGGAGTGAACACTGAAGCTTTCTTT

j_call: TRBJ1-1
cdr3_length: 16
v_call: TRBV27
d_call: .
clone_size: .
cdr3_aa: CASSLSGGTLNTEAFF
cdr3_nt: TGTGCCAGCAGTCTCTCAGGTGGGACATTGAACACTGAAGCTTTCTTT

j_call: TRBJ2-3
cdr3_length: 15
v_call: TRBV9
d_call: TRBD1
clone_size: once
cdr3_aa: CASSEGTGITDTQYF
cdr3_nt: TGTGCCAGCAGCGAGGGGACAGGGATCACAGATACGCAGTATTTT

j_call: TRBJ2-1
cdr3_length: 16
v_call: TRBV25-1
d_call: .
clone_size: once
cdr3_aa: CASSGWTPSSYNEQFF
cdr3_nt: TGTGCCAGCAGTGGTTGGACGCCGAGCTCCTACAATGAGCAGTTCTTC

j_call: TRBJ1-5
cdr3_length: 13
v_call: TRBV5-1
d_call: .
clone_size: .
cdr3_aa: CASSLVSNQPQHF
cdr3_nt: TGCGCCAGCAGCTTGGTCAGCAATCAGCCCCAGCATTTT

j_call: TRBJ1-2
cdr3_length: 15
v_call: TRBV12-1
d_call: .
clone_size: .
cdr3_aa: CASSFGPSSVGGYTF
cdr3_nt: TGTGCCAGCAGCTTTGGGCCCTCAAGTGTTGGTGGCTACACCTTC

j_call: TRBJ1-5
cdr3_length: 19
v_call: TRBV27
d_call: .
clone_size: .
cdr3_aa: CASSPSRGVGSVRDQPQHF
cdr3_nt: TGTGCCAGCAGTCCCTCGAGGGGGGTTGGTTCCGTTCGCGATCAGCCCCAGCATTTT

j_call: TRBJ1-1
cdr3_length: 12
v_call: TRBV5-4
d_call: .
clone_size: .
cdr3_aa: CASSWQDGEAFF
cdr3_nt: TGTGCCAGCAGCTGGCAGGACGGTGAAGCTTTCTTT

j_call: TRBJ1-3
cdr3_length: 14
v_call: TRBV5-4
d_call: .
clone_size: .
cdr3_aa: CASSLDRAGNTIYF
cdr3_nt: TGTGCCAGCAGCTTGGACAGGGCTGGAAACACCATATATTTT

j_call: TRBJ1-2
cdr3_length: 12
v_call: TRBV30
d_call: .
clone_size: .
cdr3_aa: CAWSPEGRGYTF
cdr3_nt: TGTGCCTGGAGCCCCGAGGGCCGAGGCTACACCTTC

j_call: TRBJ2-5
cdr3_length: 14
v_call: TRBV6-5
d_call: TRBD2
clone_size: .
cdr3_aa: CASRTAGGLETQYF
cdr3_nt: TGTGCCAGCAGAACCGCGGGGGGGCTGGAGACCCAGTACTTC

j_call: TRBJ2-5
cdr3_length: 14
v_call: TRBV5-1
d_call: .
clone_size: .
cdr3_aa: CASSWQGRGETQYF
cdr3_nt: TGCGCCAGCAGCTGGCAGGGGCGAGGTGAGACCCAGTACTTC

j_call: TRBJ2-3
cdr3_length: 13
v_call: TRBV7-3
d_call: .
clone_size: .
cdr3_aa: CASSLSLSGAQYF
cdr3_nt: TGTGCCAGCAGCTTATCCCTCTCGGGGGCGCAGTATTTT

j_call: TRBJ1-1
cdr3_length: 15
v_call: TRBV4-1
d_call: .
clone_size: once
cdr3_aa: CASSQDRTTSSEAFF
cdr3_nt: TGCGCCAGCAGCCAAGATAGGACCACGTCCTCTGAAGCTTTCTTT

j_call: TRBJ1-2
cdr3_length: 17
v_call: TRBV21-1
d_call: .
clone_size: .
cdr3_aa: CASSKARQTGYNYGYTF
cdr3_nt: TGTGCCAGCAGCAAAGCGCGTCAGACAGGGTACAACTATGGCTACACCTTC

j_call: TRBJ2-7
cdr3_length: 14
v_call: TRBV7-7
d_call: TRBD1
clone_size: few
cdr3_aa: CASSPADRAYEQYF
cdr3_nt: TGTGCCAGCAGCCCCGCGGACAGGGCCTACGAGCAGTACTTC

j_call: TRBJ1-3
cdr3_length: 16
v_call: TRBV18
d_call: .
clone_size: .
cdr3_aa: CASSPRTANGGNTIYF
cdr3_nt: TGTGCCAGCTCACCACGGACAGCCAATGGGGGAAACACCATATATTTT

j_call: TRBJ1-4
cdr3_length: 14
v_call: TRBV2
d_call: .
clone_size: .
cdr3_aa: CASRVTGNNEKLFF
cdr3_nt: TGTGCCAGCAGGGTAACAGGGAATAATGAAAAACTGTTTTTT

j_call: TRBJ2-5
cdr3_length: 15
v_call: TRBV11-3
d_call: TRBD2
clone_size: few
cdr3_aa: CASSRGLALQETQYF
cdr3_nt: TGTGCCAGCAGCCGGGGACTAGCCCTCCAAGAGACCCAGTACTTC

j_call: TRBJ1-2
cdr3_length: 14
v_call: TRBV28
d_call: .
clone_size: .
cdr3_aa: CASSFNRANYGYTF
cdr3_nt: TGTGCCAGCAGTTTCAACAGGGCCAACTATGGCTACACCTTC

j_call: TRBJ1-1
cdr3_length: 13
v_call: TRBV2
d_call: .
clone_size: .
cdr3_aa: CASIGRGALPSYF
cdr3_nt: TGTGCCAGCATTGGCCGGGGAGCCCTTCCAAGCTATTTT

j_call: TRBJ2-7
cdr3_length: 11
v_call: TRBV5-8
d_call: .
clone_size: .
cdr3_aa: CASSNDRRQYF
cdr3_nt: TGTGCCAGCAGCAATGATAGGAGGCAGTACTTC

j_call: TRBJ1-3
cdr3_length: 16
v_call: TRBV7-9
d_call: .
clone_size: .
cdr3_aa: CASNPWSGSPGNTIYF
cdr3_nt: TGTGCCAGCAACCCTTGGTCGGGGTCTCCTGGAAACACCATATATTTT

j_call: TRBJ2-1
cdr3_length: 14
v_call: TRBV19
d_call: TRBD1
clone_size: .
cdr3_aa: CASSIVQGVNEQFF
cdr3_nt: TGTGCCAGTAGTATAGTACAGGGGGTAAATGAGCAGTTCTTC

j_call: TRBJ2-4
cdr3_length: 14
v_call: TRBV7-9
d_call: .
clone_size: .
cdr3_aa: CASSLSTGVNIQYF
cdr3_nt: TGTGCCAGCAGCTTATCGACGGGGGTAAACATTCAGTACTTC

j_call: TRBJ2-5
cdr3_length: 15
v_call: TRBV15
d_call: TRBD2
clone_size: once
cdr3_aa: CATSRDGGGGETQYF
cdr3_nt: TGTGCCACCAGCAGAGATGGCGGGGGAGGGGAGACCCAGTACTTC

j_call: TRBJ2-4
cdr3_length: 14
v_call: TRBV29-1
d_call: .
clone_size: .
cdr3_aa: CSVLPSAAKNIQYF
cdr3_nt: TGCAGCGTCCTGCCGTCGGCGGCCAAAAACATTCAGTACTTC

j_call: TRBJ2-5
cdr3_length: 13
v_call: TRBV29-1
d_call: TRBD2
clone_size: .
cdr3_aa: CSVVVLAGETQYF
cdr3_nt: TGCAGCGTTGTTGTTTTAGCGGGCGAGACCCAGTACTTC

j_call: TRBJ2-3
cdr3_length: 18
v_call: TRBV27
d_call: TRBD2
clone_size: .
cdr3_aa: CASSSLGTSGTGADTQYF
cdr3_nt: TGTGCCAGCAGTTCCCTCGGGACTAGCGGGACGGGGGCAGATACGCAGTATTTT

j_call: TRBJ1-1
cdr3_length: 14
v_call: TRBV5-5
d_call: TRBD1
clone_size: .
cdr3_aa: CASSTTGMNTEAFF
cdr3_nt: TGTGCCAGCAGCACGACAGGGATGAACACTGAAGCTTTCTTT

j_call: TRBJ2-7
cdr3_length: 13
v_call: TRBV29-1
d_call: .
clone_size: .
cdr3_aa: CSVARDAPPEQYF
cdr3_nt: TGCAGCGTTGCAAGGGACGCCCCCCCTGAGCAGTACTTC

j_call: TRBJ1-4
cdr3_length: 13
v_call: TRBV27
d_call: .
clone_size: few
cdr3_aa: CASSNRGGEKLFF
cdr3_nt: TGTGCCAGCAGCAACCGGGGCGGCGAAAAACTGTTTTTT

j_call: TRBJ1-3
cdr3_length: 14
v_call: TRBV5-1
d_call: .
clone_size: .
cdr3_aa: CASSLRGLGNTIYF
cdr3_nt: TGCGCCAGCAGCTTGCGGGGGCTCGGAAACACCATATATTTT